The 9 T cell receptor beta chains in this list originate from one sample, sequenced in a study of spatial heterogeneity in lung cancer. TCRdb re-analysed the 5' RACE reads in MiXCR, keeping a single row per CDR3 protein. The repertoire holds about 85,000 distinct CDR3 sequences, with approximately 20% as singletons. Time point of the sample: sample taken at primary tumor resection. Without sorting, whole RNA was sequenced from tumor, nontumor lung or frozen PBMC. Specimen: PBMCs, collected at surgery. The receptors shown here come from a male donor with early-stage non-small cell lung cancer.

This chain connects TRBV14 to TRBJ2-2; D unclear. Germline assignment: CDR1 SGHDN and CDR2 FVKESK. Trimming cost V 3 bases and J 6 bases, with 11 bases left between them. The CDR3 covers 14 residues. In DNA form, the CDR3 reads TGTGCCAGCAGCCATAAGCGCCCGCCCGGGGAGCTGTTTTTT. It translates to CASSHKRPPGELFF.

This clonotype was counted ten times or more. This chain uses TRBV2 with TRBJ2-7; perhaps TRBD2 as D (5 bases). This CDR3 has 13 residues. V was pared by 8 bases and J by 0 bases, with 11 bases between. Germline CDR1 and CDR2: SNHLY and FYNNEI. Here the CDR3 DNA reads TGTGCCAGCGGGTTGACTACCTCCTACGAGCAGTACTTC. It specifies CASGLTTSYEQYF.

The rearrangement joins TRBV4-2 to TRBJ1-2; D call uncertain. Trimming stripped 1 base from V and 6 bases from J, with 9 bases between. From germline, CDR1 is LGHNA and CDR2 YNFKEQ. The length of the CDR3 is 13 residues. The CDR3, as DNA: TGTGCCAGCAGCCAAGTGGCAGATGATGGCTACACCTTC. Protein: CASSQVADDGYTF.

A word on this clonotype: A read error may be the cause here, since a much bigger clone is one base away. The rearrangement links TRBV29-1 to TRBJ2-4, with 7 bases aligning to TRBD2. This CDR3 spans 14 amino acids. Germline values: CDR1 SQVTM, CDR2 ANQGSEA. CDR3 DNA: TGCAGCGTTCTGGGGGGGAACCCCCCAAACATTCAGCACTTC. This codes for CSVLGGNPPNIQHF. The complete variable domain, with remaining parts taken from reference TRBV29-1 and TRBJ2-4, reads SAVISQKPSRDICQRGTSLTIQCQVDSQVTMMFWYRQQPGQSLTLIATANQGSEATYESGFVIDKFPISRPNLTFSTLTVSNMSPEDSSIYLCSVLGGNPPNIQHFGAGTRLSVL.

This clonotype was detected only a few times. Here the CDR3 DNA reads TGTGCCAGCAGTACGACAGGGGGCGCGAGCTACACTGAAGCTTTCTTT. It is translated as CASSTTGGASYTEAFF. The genes are TRBV27 and TRBJ1-1, with TRBD1 matching 10 bases. V trimming: 5 bases; J trimming: 3 bases; junction bases outside the gene matches: 9. There are 16 residues in the CDR3. Germline loops: CDR1 MNHEY, CDR2 SMNVEV (reference sequence).

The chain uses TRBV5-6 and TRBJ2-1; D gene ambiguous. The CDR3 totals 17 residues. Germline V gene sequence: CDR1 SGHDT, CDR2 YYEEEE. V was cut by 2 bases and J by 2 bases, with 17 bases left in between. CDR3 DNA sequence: TGTGCCAGCAGCTTCGCCCTAAGGCTAGGTACCTACAATGAGCAGTTCTTC. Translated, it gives CASSFALRLGTYNEQFF.

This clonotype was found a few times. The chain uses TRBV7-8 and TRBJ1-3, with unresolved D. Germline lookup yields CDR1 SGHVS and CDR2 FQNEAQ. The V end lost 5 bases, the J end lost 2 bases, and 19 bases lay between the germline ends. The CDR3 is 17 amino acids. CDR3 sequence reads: CASSKRTRTRPGNTIYF. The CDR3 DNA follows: TGTGCCAGCAGCAAACGGACGCGAACACGACCTGGAAACACCATATATTTT.

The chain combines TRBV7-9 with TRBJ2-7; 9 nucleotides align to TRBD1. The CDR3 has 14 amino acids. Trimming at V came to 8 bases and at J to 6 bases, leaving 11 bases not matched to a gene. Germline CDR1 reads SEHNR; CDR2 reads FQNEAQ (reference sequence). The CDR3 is CASQQGAASGEQYF. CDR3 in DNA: TGTGCCAGCCAACAGGGGGCAGCGTCGGGCGAGCAGTACTTC.

In nucleotides, the CDR3 is TGTGCCAGCAGCCCTGGGACTAGCGGGAGGTCACGCGAGCAGTTCTTC. Protein: CASSPGTSGRSREQFF. This chain connects TRBV7-2 to TRBJ2-1; the match to TRBD2 covers 15 bases. Germline V lookup: CDR1 SGHTA, CDR2 FQGNSA. CDR3 size: 16 residues. With 5 bases clipped from V and 10 bases from J, the junction kept 9 bases outside the gene matches. Full variable domain (rest looked up from reference TRBV7-2 and TRBJ2-1): GAGVSQSPSNKVTEKGKDVELRCDPISGHTALYWYRQSLGQGLEFLIYFQGNSAPDKSGLPSDRFSAERTGGSVSTLTIQRTQQEDSAVYLCASSPGTSGRSREQFFGPGTRLTVL.